A selection of T cell receptor beta chains follows, all from one sample in a study of T cells in Graves' hyperthyroidism and ophthalmopathy. TCRdb independently ran MiXCR on the multiplex PCR reads; one entry per CDR3 protein. The sample has 300,000 to 500,000 distinct CDR3 sequences, more than 13% seen once. Source material: blood. These receptors came from a woman in her twenties or thirties with Graves' hyperthyroidism. Both conserved end residues are part of each CDR3. Fields, in order: V gene, J gene, clone size, D gene, CDR3 DNA, CDR3 protein. A D gene is named only where the DNA matches it firmly. Clone size is shown for a subset of rows, as once, few, many or a class of expanded clone.

>TRBV3-1|TRBJ2-1|.|TRBD2
TGTGCCAGCAGTTCGACTAGCGCGAGCTCCTACAATGAGCAGTTCTTC
CASSSTSASSYNEQFF
>TRBV12-3/TRBV12-4|TRBJ2-2|few|TRBD2
TGTGCCACCTACACGGGACTATATTTGAAGGGGGAGCTGTTTTTT
CATYTGLYLKGELFF
>TRBV28|TRBJ2-5|many|TRBD2
TGTGCCAGCAGTTTAATTACTAGCGCACAAGAGACCCAGTACTTC
CASSLITSAQETQYF
>TRBV3-1|TRBJ2-3|.|.
TGTGCCAGCAGCCAGCCCAGAAGCACAGATACGCAGTATTTT
CASSQPRSTDTQYF
>TRBV20-1|TRBJ2-1|few|TRBD1
TGCAGTGCTAGAGATGGTGACAGGGTCAATGAGCAGTTCTTC
CSARDGDRVNEQFF
>TRBV7-9|TRBJ2-1|many|TRBD2
TGTGCCAGCACCCACGGAGCGGGAGGAATCTCCTACAATGAGCAGTTCTTC
CASTHGAGGISYNEQFF
>TRBV20-1|TRBJ2-7|many|.
TGCAGTGCGGGACCCCAGGGCTACGAGCAGTACTTC
CSAGPQGYEQYF
>TRBV28|TRBJ1-6|few|TRBD1
TGTGCCAGCAGTTCCGGTGGACAGGGATCACTGGGGTCACCCCTCCACTTT
CASSSGGQGSLGSPLHF
>TRBV12-3/TRBV12-4|TRBJ2-3|few|.
TGTGCGATGAGAATGGCCGGGGCAGATACGCGGTATTTT
CAMRMAGADTRYF
>TRBV6-5|TRBJ1-1|few|TRBD1
TGTGCCAGCAGTTACACCCCGACAGGGGGCCTTGAAGCTTTCTTT
CASSYTPTGGLEAFF
>TRBV20-1|TRBJ2-7|few|TRBD2
TGCAGTGCTAGAGGTAGCGGGAGGATCTTTGGGTCCTACGAGCAGTACTTC
CSARGSGRIFGSYEQYF
>TRBV7-2|TRBJ2-1|many|TRBD2
TGTGCCAGCAGCTCCCAGACTAGCGGAAGCCACAATGAGCAGTTCTTC
CASSSQTSGSHNEQFF
>TRBV27|TRBJ2-5|many|.
TGTGCCAGCAGTCCGGGATATACGCCAGAGACCCAGTACTTC
CASSPGYTPETQYF
>TRBV24-1|TRBJ2-1|few|TRBD2
TGTGCCACCAGTGCCTCGCTAGCGGACTCCTACAATGAGCAGTTCTTC
CATSASLADSYNEQFF
>TRBV28|TRBJ2-1|few|.
TGTGCCAGCGGTGAAAGCTCCTACAATGAGCAGTTCTTC
CASGESSYNEQFF
>TRBV14|TRBJ2-5|many|TRBD2
TGTGCCAGCTGCCCACTGACTAGCGGGAGTGAGGAGACCCAGTACTTC
CASCPLTSGSEETQYF
>TRBV5-4|TRBJ1-5|.|.
TGTGCCAGCAGCTTGGCCGGGGTCGAGCCCCAGCATTTT
CASSLAGVEPQHF
>TRBV3-1|TRBJ2-5|few|.
TGTGCCAGCAGCCCACTAGATTATAACCCAGGGGAGACCCAGTACTTC
CASSPLDYNPGETQYF
>TRBV15|TRBJ2-2|.|.
TGTGCCACCAGCGGAGACAAGAACACCGGGGAGCTGTTTTTT
CATSGDKNTGELFF
>TRBV18|TRBJ2-5|.|.
TGTGCCAGCTCACCGTCTACCGTCACGGAGACCCAGTACTTC
CASSPSTVTETQYF
>TRBV27|TRBJ1-6|few|TRBD1
TGTGCCAGCAGTCCACGGACAGGGGGCTATAATTCACCCCTCCACTTT
CASSPRTGGYNSPLHF
>TRBV5-1|TRBJ2-1|.|.
TGCGCCAGCAGCCCACCTGGCGGGACTTCCTACAATGAGCAGTTCTTC
CASSPPGGTSYNEQFF
>TRBV4-1|TRBJ2-7|few|.
TGCGCCAGCAGGATAATGAAAGGGGACTACGAGCAGTACTTC
CASRIMKGDYEQYF
>TRBV6-1|TRBJ2-7|few|TRBD1
TGTGCCAGCAGCCCCGCCAGGGGGTCGTCCGAGCAGTACTTC
CASSPARGSSEQYF
>TRBV6-1|TRBJ1-2|few|TRBD1
TGTGCCAGCAGTCGGGACAGGGTGACTGGCTACACCTTC
CASSRDRVTGYTF
>TRBV4-1|TRBJ2-1|few|TRBD2
TGCGCCAGCAGCCAAGCTGTAGCGGGAATAAGTTACAATGAGCAGTTCTTC
CASSQAVAGISYNEQFF
>TRBV6-1|TRBJ1-1|.|.
TGTGCCAGCAGTAGACCCAGGGGGAACACTGAAGCTTTCTTT
CASSRPRGNTEAFF
>TRBV20-1|TRBJ1-5|.|.
TGCAGTGCTGTAGAGGACAGCGATGTCAATCAGCCCCAGCATTTT
CSAVEDSDVNQPQHF
>TRBV7-3|TRBJ2-2|few|.
TGTGCCAGCAGCTTTATGACCGGGGAGCTGTTTTTT
CASSFMTGELFF
>TRBV7-9|TRBJ2-2|few|TRBD1
TGTGCCAGCAGCCCAGGGACAGGGGTGAACACCGGGGAGCTGTTTTTT
CASSPGTGVNTGELFF
>TRBV13|TRBJ1-1|many|TRBD1
TGTGCCAGCAGCGTGACAGGGGGCGCGTACACTGAAGCTTTCTTT
CASSVTGGAYTEAFF
>TRBV29-1|TRBJ2-7|few|.
TGCAGCGTTGGCGAGGATAACAGGTACCACGAGCAGTACTTC
CSVGEDNRYHEQYF
>TRBV6-1|TRBJ1-5|.|TRBD1
TGTGCCAGCGAAATTGACAGGGGGAGGAATCAGCCCCAGCATTTT
CASEIDRGRNQPQHF
>TRBV20-1|TRBJ2-3|many|TRBD1
TGCAGTTCCCAGGGGGCAGATACGCAGTATTTT
CSSQGADTQYF
>TRBV20-1|TRBJ2-2|few|.
TGCAGTGCTAGAGATCTAACCGGGGAGCTGTTTTTT
CSARDLTGELFF
>TRBV6-1|TRBJ2-1|many|.
TGTGCCAGCAGGGCAGGGTTCGTCGGCAATGAGCAGTTCTTC
CASRAGFVGNEQFF
>TRBV29-1|TRBJ1-3|.|.
TGCAGCGTTACGAAGAGCTCTGGAAACACCATATATTTT
CSVTKSSGNTIYF
>TRBV5-1|TRBJ2-5|.|TRBD1
TGCGCCAGCAGCTCGGGGGACAGGGGCAGCGGCCAAGAGACCCAGTACTTC
CASSSGDRGSGQETQYF
>TRBV5-1|TRBJ1-1|.|TRBD1
TGCGCCAGCAGCTTGGGGACAGGGGGCATGAGCACTGAAGCTTTCTTT
CASSLGTGGMSTEAFF
>TRBV20-1|TRBJ2-5|few|TRBD2
TGCAGTGCCCTAATAAGAGTGACTAGCGGGGGGTTTGGAGAGACCCAGTACTTC
CSALIRVTSGGFGETQYF
>TRBV15|TRBJ2-1|many|TRBD2
TGTGCCACCAGCATTGTACCCCCGGGACTAGTATTCTACAATGAGCAGTTCTTC
CATSIVPPGLVFYNEQFF
>TRBV20-1|TRBJ2-4|many|TRBD2
TGCAGTGCTAGTCGGCCTAGCGGAAACTTAGCCAAAAACATTCAGTACTTC
CSASRPSGNLAKNIQYF
>TRBV30|TRBJ2-7|.|TRBD2
TGTGCCTGGAGTGTATTTGGGGGAGGGTCCTACGAGCAGTACTTC
CAWSVFGGGSYEQYF
>TRBV18|TRBJ2-5|many|.
TGTGCCAGCTCACGAGAGATCGGGGGGCAGGAGACCCAGTACTTC
CASSREIGGQETQYF
>TRBV24-1|TRBJ2-1|many|TRBD2
TGTGCCACCAGTGAGGGGGTCGTGGGAGGGTCCTACAATGAGCAGTTCTTC
CATSEGVVGGSYNEQFF
>TRBV6-5|TRBJ2-1|few|.
TGTGCCAGCAGCTACTCCCCCCCCACGGTGTACAATGAGCAGTTCTTC
CASSYSPPTVYNEQFF
>TRBV28|TRBJ2-7|many|TRBD2
TGTGCCAGCAGTTCGGGACTAGCGGGAGCGGACGAGCAGTACTTC
CASSSGLAGADEQYF